This passage covers 17 T cell receptor beta chains from one sample sequenced in a study of post-analysis software for immune sequencing data. General study results and limits: Higher frequency in patients than in controls was seen for roughly five TRBV segments, with TRBV5-6, TRBV5-1 and TRBV20-1 among them.

These receptors have no known antigen. Every TCR beta cDNA library bore unique molecular identifiers. MiXCR, run by TCRdb on the PCR reads, gives a single entry per CDR3 protein. The sample carries 450,000 to 650,000 distinct CDR3 sequences, roughly two fifths recorded once. Sample: blood. The receptors originated from a girl aged 5-17 years with multiple sclerosis.

The CDR3 here is CASSYLANNEQFF. DNA of the CDR3: TGTGCCAGCAGTTACTTGGCGAACAATGAGCAGTTCTTC. This chain uses TRBV6-2 or TRBV6-3 with TRBJ2-1; D is ambiguous. Deletions cut 1 base from V and 5 bases from J, with 6 bases between. The CDR3 spans 13 residues. Germline assignment: CDR1 MNHEY and CDR2 SVGEGT.

The chain combines TRBV10-3 with TRBJ1-5; D is uncertain. The CDR3 spans 13 residues. V lost 7 bases, J lost 6 bases, and 13 bases lay in between. Germline V gives CDR1 ENHRY, CDR2 SYGVKD. This CDR3 is CAITDVPGQPQHF. CDR3 DNA: TGTGCCATCACGGACGTACCGGGTCAGCCCCAGCATTTT.

This sequence joins TRBV6-5 and TRBJ1-1, with a tentative D call TRBD1 (5 bases). The CDR3 contains 13 residues. Trimming pared 3 bases from V and 3 bases from J, leaving 8 bases between. In germline, CDR1 is MNHEY, CDR2 SVGAGI. The CDR3 nucleotides read TGTGCCAGCAGTTATGACAGATACACTGAAGCTTTCTTT. Protein sequence: CASSYDRYTEAFF.

In this sample, this clonotype turned up a few times. V usage is TRBV7-2 and J usage is TRBJ2-1; D is uncertain. V lost 0 bases and J lost 6, with 6 bases in between. This CDR3 comprises 13 residues. Germline-derived CDR1 and CDR2 are SGHTA and FQGNSA. The CDR3 spells CASSLASSNEQFF. CDR3 bases: TGTGCCAGCAGCTTAGCCTCTAGCAATGAGCAGTTCTTC.

The chain combines TRBV10-3 with TRBJ2-1, with 8 bases that match TRBD1. Losses at the gene ends were 3 bases for V and 6 bases for J; bases not matched to a gene: 10. The CDR3 loop spans 16 amino acids. CDR1 is ENHRY and CDR2 is SYGVKD in the germline V gene. This CDR3 is CAISEVDRVGGNEQFF. CDR3 DNA: TGTGCCATCAGTGAAGTGGACAGGGTAGGTGGCAATGAGCAGTTCTTC.

The rearrangement uses TRBV7-9 and TRBJ1-1; tentatively, D is TRBD1 (5 bases). Germline CDR1 SEHNR, CDR2 FQNEAQ (reference sequence). V was pared by 2 bases and J by 8 bases, with 18 bases between. The CDR3 runs to 15 residues. CDR3 protein: CASSLNSGTPSEAFF. The CDR3 DNA reads as TGTGCCAGCAGCTTAAACTCCGGGACGCCTTCCGAAGCTTTCTTT.

The sample holds a few counts of this clonotype. The V call is TRBV7-3, the J call TRBJ1-2; no clear D. V was pared by 0 bases and J by 4 bases, with 12 bases between. This CDR3 has 15 residues. Germline assignment: CDR1 SGHTA and CDR2 FQGTGA. The CDR3 sequence is CASSLTAAESYGYTF. CDR3 in DNA: TGTGCCAGCAGCTTAACCGCGGCGGAAAGCTATGGCTACACCTTC. Together with reference TRBV7-3 and TRBJ1-2, the CDR3 gives the full variable domain: GAGVSQTPSNKVTEKGKYVELRCDPISGHTALYWYRQSLGQGPEFLIYFQGTGAADDSGLPNDRFFAVRPEGSVSTLKIQRTERGDSAVYLCASSLTAAESYGYTFGSGTRLTVV.

This clonotype came up a few times. The CDR3 loop is CATSDWGNGTSGGIAKNIQYF. The CDR3 DNA reads TGTGCCACCAGTGATTGGGGGAACGGGACTAGCGGGGGGATAGCCAAAAACATTCAGTACTTC. The V gene is TRBV24-1, the J gene TRBJ2-4, with 15 bases identical to TRBD2. The junction had 10 bases not matched to a gene; V was cut back by 2 bases and J by 0 bases. The germline V gene encodes CDR1 KGHDR and CDR2 SFDVKD. The length of the CDR3 is 21 residues.

This clonotype has just a few counts. The V and J genes are TRBV5-6 and TRBJ1-2, with a weak D call TRBD1 (6 bases). The germline gives CDR1 SGHDT, CDR2 YYEEEE. This CDR3 is built from 17 residues. V lost 1 base, J lost 4 bases, and 20 bases lay in between. The CDR3 DNA is TGTGCCAGCAGCTTGACACAACCACAGGGTCGGCGCTATGGCTACACCTTC. Protein sequence: CASSLTQPQGRRYGYTF.

This chain uses TRBV20-1 with TRBJ2-5; 9 bases are shared with TRBD1. The DNA end favors TRBJ2-7, so the J call may be wrong. This CDR3 is 13 amino acids long. The V gene's germline CDR1 is DFQATT and CDR2 SNEGSKA (reference sequence). CDR3 nucleotides: TGCAGTGCTAGGCCGACAGGGGGCTACGAGCAGTACTTC. The encoded protein is CSARPTGGYEQYF.

This clonotype has just a few counts. V and J are TRBV10-3 and TRBJ1-1; no clear D. In germline, CDR1 is ENHRY, CDR2 SYGVKD. CDR3 length: 13 residues. Trimming took 10 bases from V and 0 from J, leaving 12 bases between them. CDR3 sequence reads: CATGRGLNTEAFF. For the CDR3, the DNA is TGTGCCACCGGGCGGGGATTGAACACTGAAGCTTTCTTT.

The J gene is TRBJ2-3, the V gene TRBV29-1; possibly TRBD1 for D (6 bases). Germline CDR1 reads SQVTM; CDR2 reads ANQGSEA. The V end was cut by 0 bases, the J end by 3 bases, with 10 bases between. The CDR3 contains 14 residues. The CDR3 region is CSVEDKQGTDTQYF. The CDR3 DNA reads as TGCAGCGTTGAAGACAAACAGGGTACAGATACGCAGTATTTT.

This clonotype occurred a few times. The rearrangement joins TRBV12-3 or TRBV12-4 to TRBJ1-5; 8 positions agree with TRBD1. V gave up 5 bases and J gave up 4 bases; unmatched junction bases: 1. There are 13 residues in the CDR3. As DNA, the CDR3 is TGTGCCAGCAGTCGGACAGGGAATCAGCCCCAGCATTTT. Translation: CASSRTGNQPQHF.

The rearrangement joins TRBV14 to TRBJ1-2, with D tentatively TRBD1 (6 bases). Looked up from germline, CDR1 is SGHDN and CDR2 is FVKESK. This CDR3 is 18 amino acids long. V was pared by 5 bases and J by 6 bases, with 28 bases between. In nucleotides, the CDR3 is TGTGCCAGCAGCTCCAATACGGGACACCTGAATCGAGGGGATGGCTACACCTTC. This gives the protein CASSSNTGHLNRGDGYTF.

This clonotype showed up just a few times. V is TRBV15 and J is TRBJ2-1; weak D call: TRBD2 (7 bases). The CDR3 spans 14 residues. V lost 9 bases to trimming and J lost 5 bases, with 17 bases between them. From germline, CDR1 is LNHNV and CDR2 YYDKDF (reference sequence). CDR3 sequence (DNA): TGTGCCACTAGATCGGGGGGCCCCCACAATGAGCAGTTCTTC. It codes for CATRSGGPHNEQFF.

The rearrangement joins TRBV12-3 or TRBV12-4 to TRBJ1-1; D remains ambiguous. The V end lost 5 bases, the J end lost 1 base, and 14 bases lay between the germline ends. The CDR3 consists of 15 residues. The DNA of the CDR3 is TGTGCCAGCAGTCATTGGACGGAGGCGAACACTGAAGCTTTCTTT. It specifies CASSHWTEANTEAFF.

This chain links TRBV12-3 or TRBV12-4 with TRBJ1-6; 12 bases line up with TRBD1. This CDR3 has 14 residues. V was clipped by 4 bases and J by 9 bases; unmatched bases: 1. The DNA for the CDR3 is TGTGCCAGCAGTTGGGACAGGGGGCTTTCACCCCTCCACTTT. Translating it yields CASSWDRGLSPLHF.